What follows are 10 T cell receptor beta chains derived from one specimen sequenced in a study of glioma-infiltrating T cells. Using RNA template, CDR3s of TCR alpha and beta were amplified with iRepertoire arm-PCR. TCRdb redid the calling of the multiplex PCR reads with MiXCR, one entry per CDR3 protein. The sample lists about 410,000 distinct CDR3 sequences; about 40% were seen once. The sample was glioma tissue, nonneoplastic brain tissue, or PBMCs (not recorded which). The source of these receptors is a human donor with low-grade glioma or glioblastoma, undergoing nonglioma brain surgery, or in good health (not recorded which).

This clonotype occurred a few times. The J gene is TRBJ2-3, the V gene TRBV10-3; no clear D gene. CDR1 and CDR2 from the germline V gene are ENHRY and SYGVKD. There are 11 residues in the CDR3. V was shortened by 4 bases and J by 5 bases, with 4 bases between the two germline ends. The CDR3 protein is CAISAGDTQYF. CDR3 DNA: TGTGCCATCAGTGCTGGAGATACGCAGTATTTT.

This chain connects TRBV3-1 to TRBJ2-1, with D possibly being TRBD2 (6 bases). The V gene's germline CDR1 is LGHDT and CDR2 YNNKEL (reference sequence). The CDR3 is 16 residues long. V was pared by 1 base and J by 4 bases, with 14 bases between. CDR3 in amino acids: CASSQGGLTGYNEQFF. CDR3 nucleotide sequence: TGTGCCAGCAGCCAAGGTGGACTAACGGGATACAATGAGCAGTTCTTC.

The chain has TRBV5-5 and TRBJ1-1; no firm D call. Germline V lookup: CDR1 SGHKS, CDR2 YYEKEE (reference sequence). V lost 1 base to trimming and J lost 5 bases, with 6 bases between them. The CDR3 contains 12 residues. CDR3 in amino acids: CASSLLLTEAFF. CDR3 coding DNA: TGTGCCAGCAGCTTGTTACTAACTGAAGCTTTCTTT.

The CDR3, as DNA: TGTGCCAGCAGTTTAAGAAAGCTCTACGAGCAGTACTTC. Amino acid sequence: CASSLRKLYEQYF. V is TRBV12-3 or TRBV12-4 and J is TRBJ2-7; no reliable D call. The V gene lost 2 bases and the J gene lost 3 bases, with 8 bases spanning the gap. The length of the CDR3 is 13 residues.

This clonotype was observed a few times. The chain couples TRBV19 to TRBJ1-2; unclear D gene. Per the germline V gene, CDR1 is LNHDA and CDR2 is SQIVND (reference sequence). CDR3 length: 12 amino acids. Between the trimmed V and J ends, which lost 6 bases and 0 bases, there was a span of 5 bases. CDR3 loop: CASRRTNYGYTF. CDR3 DNA sequence: TGTGCCAGTAGGAGGACTAACTATGGCTACACCTTC.

The genes are TRBV6-6 and TRBJ2-2; TRBD1 agrees at 10 bases. Germline values: CDR1 MNHNY, CDR2 SVGAGI (reference sequence). The CDR3 is 16 residues long. With 2 bases clipped from V and 6 bases from J, the junction kept 6 bases outside the gene matches. In DNA, the CDR3 is TGTGCCAGCAGTTACACTCTCGGACAGGGGGCCGGGGAGCTGTTTTTT. Translating it yields CASSYTLGQGAGELFF.

This chain connects TRBV11-2 to TRBJ2-5; 13 bases match TRBD2. This CDR3 is 17 amino acids long. Germline CDR1 and CDR2: SGHAT and FQNNGV. Trimming removed 4 bases from V and 3 bases from J; junction bases left unmatched: 8. CDR3: CASSWTSGTSGKETQYF. The CDR3, as DNA: TGTGCCAGCAGCTGGACTAGCGGGACTAGCGGGAAAGAGACCCAGTACTTC. The entire variable domain, with the rest obtained from reference TRBV11-2 and TRBJ2-5, is as follows: EAGVAQSPRYKIIEKRQSVAFWCNPISGHATLYWYQQILGQGPKLLIQFQNNGVVDDSQLPKDRFSAERLKGVDSTLKIQPAKLEDSAVYLCASSWTSGTSGKETQYFGPGTRLLVL.

Concerning this clonotype: An end of the junction differs from the germline gene, which may be a read error. The V call is TRBV7-6, the J call TRBJ1-1; D call uncertain. Germline-derived CDR1 and CDR2 are SGHVS and FNYEAQ. The CDR3 consists of 14 residues. The CDR3 region is CASSLAQHKSKAFF. The CDR3 DNA follows: TGTGCCAGCAGCTTAGCACAGCATAAGTCTAAAGCCTTCTTT. Variable domain in full (rest from reference TRBV7-6 and TRBJ1-1): GAGVSQSPRYKVTKRGQDVALRCDPISGHVSLYWYRQALGQGPEFLTYFNYEAQQDKSGLPNDRFSAERPEGSISTLTIQRTEQRDSAMYRCASSLAQHKSKAFFGQGTRLTVV.

This clonotype has a single count. The chain carries TRBV19 and TRBJ1-5; no reliable D call. Trimming cost V 7 bases and J 4 bases, with 23 bases left between them. CDR1 is LNHDA, CDR2 SQIVND, per germline (reference sequence). The CDR3 covers 17 residues. CDR3 in DNA: TGTGCCAGTATTGGGGTCCAGGAACTGTTTAGGAATCAGCCCCAGCATTTT. Its protein product is CASIGVQELFRNQPQHF.

This clonotype came up a few times. The chain couples TRBV20-1 to TRBJ2-1; the match to TRBD2 covers 12 bases. CDR1 is DFQATT and CDR2 is SNEGSKA in the germline V gene (reference sequence). CDR3 length equals 15 residues. V lost 6 bases, J lost 7 bases, and 10 bases stayed unmatched. The CDR3 loop is CSATRLAGDGNEQFF. In nucleotides, the CDR3 is TGCAGTGCGACCCGACTAGCGGGAGATGGGAATGAGCAGTTCTTC.